One and the same sample provided the 10 T cell receptor beta chains below, sequenced in a study of glioma-infiltrating T cells after dendritic cell vaccination. The repertoire was sequenced with immunoSEQ multiplex PCR; TCRdb's copy has only in-frame clones and lacks some. The data hold some 100,000 clones, with over 75% observed a single time. The starting material was blood, obtained before dendritic cell vaccination. The receptors were gathered from a human donor with glioblastoma.

V and J are TRBV28 and TRBJ2-7, with TRBD1 identical over 10 bases. CDR1 MDHEN and CDR2 SYDVKM come from the germline V gene. The trim removed 7 bases at V and 4 bases at J, leaving 7 bases unmatched. This CDR3 has 14 residues. CDR3 sequence: CASTSGQGSYEQYF. The CDR3 region has the DNA TGTGCCAGCACCTCGGGACAGGGGTCATACGAGCAGTACTTC. The whole variable domain, filled in from reference TRBV28 and TRBJ2-7, reads DVKVTQSSRYLVKRTGEKVFLECVQDMDHENMFWYRQDPGLGLRLIYFSYDVKMKEKGDIPEGYSVSREKKERFSLILESASTNQTSMYLCASTSGQGSYEQYFGPGTRLTVT.

The chain links TRBV7-2 to TRBJ1-1; D gene uncertain. The CDR3 length is 15 residues. V was shortened by 3 bases and J by 0 bases, with 11 bases between the two germline ends. Germline CDR1 reads SGHTA; CDR2 reads FQGNSA. CDR3 region: CASSLYAGLNTEAFF. CDR3 sequence (DNA): TGTGCCAGCAGCTTGTACGCGGGCCTGAACACTGAAGCTTTCTTT.

This chain uses TRBV19 with TRBJ1-2, with 9 bases fitting TRBD1. Trimming removed 5 bases from V and 6 bases from J; junction bases left unmatched: 13. Germline V lookup: CDR1 LNHDA, CDR2 SQIVND (reference sequence). The CDR3 extends over 16 amino acids. CDR3 region: CASSFSIGTGSNGYTF. CDR3 nucleotides: TGTGCCAGTAGTTTCTCAATCGGGACAGGGAGCAATGGCTACACCTTC.

The V gene is TRBV11-3, the J gene TRBJ2-7, with D perhaps matching TRBD2 (5 bases). CDR1 and CDR2 from the germline V gene are SGHNT and YENEEA. This CDR3 has 13 amino acids. Trimming took 1 base from V and 6 from J, leaving 10 bases between them. In nucleotides, the CDR3 is TGTGCCAGCAGCTTAGGAGGGCCGGCCGAGCAGTACTTC. It specifies CASSLGGPAEQYF.

Worth noting for this clone: Germline is not matched at one junction end, which may reflect a read error. This sequence joins TRBV29-1 and TRBJ1-5; 7 bases agree with TRBD1. CDR1 is SQVTM, CDR2 ANQGSEA, per germline. The CDR3 is 12 residues long. The CDR3 reads CSARQGRQPRHF. The CDR3 region has the DNA TGCAGCGCTCGACAGGGTCGGCAGCCCCGGCATTTT.

As concerns this clone: This sample includes further DNA sequences coding for the same CDR3. The chain is built from TRBV5-1 and TRBJ2-5, with a tentative D call TRBD2 (6 bases). The CDR3 totals 15 residues. The V and J ends lost 0 bases and 5 bases respectively, with 14 bases between them. Germline V gives CDR1 SGHRS, CDR2 YFSETQ. The CDR3 region has the DNA TGCGCCAGCAGCTTGGCCATGGATGGGGGGGAGACCCAGTACTTC. This translates into CASSLAMDGGETQYF.

V gene TRBV6-1 combines with J gene TRBJ2-3, with D maybe TRBD1 (5 bases). V was pared by 6 bases and J by 5 bases, with 18 bases between. Per germline, CDR1 MNHNS and CDR2 SASEGT. This CDR3 spans 15 amino acids. CDR3 sequence: CASSALGQEIDTQYF. The CDR3 region has the DNA TGTGCCAGCAGCGCCTTGGGGCAAGAGATAGATACGCAGTATTTT.

Here the CDR3 reads CASSPNTGELFF. DNA of the CDR3: TGTGCCAGCAGCCCAAACACCGGGGAGCTGTTTTTT. This chain joins TRBV11-3 and TRBJ2-2; D is unclear. Trimming left V 5 bases short and J 2 bases short, with 3 bases between. Germline V gene data show CDR1 as SGHNT and CDR2 as YENEEA. This CDR3 contains 12 residues.

The chain joins TRBV7-2 to TRBJ2-5, with TRBD2 as a possible D gene (7 bases). CDR3 length: 17 amino acids. V gave up 3 bases and J gave up 4 bases, with 21 bases separating them. Germline V lookup: CDR1 SGHTA, CDR2 FQGNSA. The CDR3 spells CASSLSGGGPNSETQYF. Here the CDR3 DNA reads TGTGCCAGCAGCTTGTCGGGGGGCGGCCCCAATTCAGAGACCCAGTACTTC.

The chain is built from TRBV5-6 and TRBJ2-1; TRBD2 matches 8 bases. The CDR3 length is 17 residues. CDR1 is SGHDT, CDR2 YYEEEE, per germline. V gave up 1 base and J gave up 6 bases; unmatched junction bases: 12. Here the CDR3 DNA reads TGTGCCAGCAGCTTGACCCCCTCGGGAGGGAGGCGCAATGAGCAGTTCTTC. It is translated as CASSLTPSGGRRNEQFF.